This TCR beta chain was sequenced for a study of cytomegalovirus exposure and HLA in healthy donors. Study at large: The approximately 130 validation repertoires matched the 500 to 750 first-cohort repertoires in platform, a later analysis reported. Study conclusions and caveats: Altogether, some 160 TCR beta chains were recorded as cytomegalovirus-associated. Using the classifier, cytomegalovirus status was reportedly diagnosed with high specificity and sensitivity. Most observed TCR sequences were rare, whereas some public TCRs were detected in many donors.

Data came from immunoSEQ multiplex PCR; TCRdb stores just in-frame clones and leaves some out. This table has 260,000 or so clones, 85% to 90% appearing once. Germline CDR1 and CDR2: SGHTA and FQGNSA. The CDR3 has 15 amino acids. Unmatched junction bases numbered 8, after V lost 5 bases and J lost 4 bases. This clone has just one count. Antigen: not known. Material for sequencing was PBMCs. This chain links TRBV7-2 with TRBJ2-3; 8 positions agree with TRBD2. The receptor was derived from a man younger than 30 in good health and CMV-seronegative. This CDR3 is CASSTQLADSDTQYF. The CDR3 DNA sequence: TGTGCCAGCAGCACCCAACTAGCGGACTCAGATACGCAGTATTTT.